The rows below give T cell receptor beta chains drawn from one sample of a study of blood T cells in healthy people across ages. TCRdb reprocessed the 5' RACE reads with MiXCR, giving one entry per CDR3 protein. The data show fewer than 2 million distinct CDR3 sequences, approximately 39% seen once. The sample taken for sequencing was blood. Source of these receptors: a human donor in good health. CDR3s include the opening cysteine and the closing phenylalanine or tryptophan. A D gene is named only where the DNA matches it firmly. The size of a clone is reported for some rows only, either as once, few or many, or as a class for expanded clones.

TRBV4-1,.,TRBJ1-1,.,TGCGCCAGCAGCAACTACTTAGGGAGCGGACACCCGAACACTGAAGCTTTCTTT,CASSNYLGSGHPNTEAFF
TRBV3-1,TRBD1,TRBJ2-2,.,TGTGCCAGCAGCCGTTCACTTCCGGGACAGGGGGAGTTCGGGGAGCTGTTTTTT,CASSRSLPGQGEFGELFF
TRBV28,TRBD1,TRBJ2-1,.,TGTGCCAGCAGATCACAGGGGGCCAATGAGCAGTTCTTC,CASRSQGANEQFF
TRBV2,TRBD2,TRBJ2-1,.,TGTGCCAGCAGTGACGTAGCGGGGGACTCCTACAATGAGCAGTTCTTC,CASSDVAGDSYNEQFF
TRBV11-1,TRBD1,TRBJ2-7,.,TGTGCCAGCAGCACGACCGCCACAGGGGACTACGAGCAGTACTTC,CASSTTATGDYEQYF
TRBV20-1,.,TRBJ1-1,few,TGCAGTACTAGAGAATGGGGGGCGCGGACTGAAGCTTTCTTT,CSTREWGARTEAFF
TRBV28,TRBD2,TRBJ2-3,.,TGTGCCAGCAGTCTTACCATCCGACTAGCGAGCACAGATACGCAGTATTTT,CASSLTIRLASTDTQYF
TRBV6-2/TRBV6-3,.,TRBJ1-5,.,TGTGCCAGCAGTTACTCGTATTGGACTCCAAACAATCAGCCCCAGCATTTT,CASSYSYWTPNNQPQHF
TRBV5-1,.,TRBJ2-2,.,TGCGCCAGCAGCTTGTTCTCTGGTGGTTGGACCGGGGAGCTGTTTTTT,CASSLFSGGWTGELFF
TRBV2,.,TRBJ2-3,many,TGTGCCAGCGGGGACAGCACAGATACGCAGTATTTT,CASGDSTDTQYF
TRBV6-2/TRBV6-3,.,TRBJ1-5,.,TGTGCCAGCAGTTACGGAAGGGATCATAGCAATCAGCCCCAGCATTTT,CASSYGRDHSNQPQHF
TRBV28,TRBD2,TRBJ2-7,.,TGTGCCAGCAGTTTTGGGAGCGGGGGCTCCTACGAGCAGTACTTC,CASSFGSGGSYEQYF
TRBV6-5,TRBD1,TRBJ2-7,.,TGTGCCAGCAGTGTCCAAGGGGGCGGCTACGAGCAGTACTTC,CASSVQGGGYEQYF
TRBV5-1,.,TRBJ2-3,few,TGCGCCAGCAGCTTGGGAAGCGGCAATACGCAGTATTTT,CASSLGSGNTQYF
TRBV7-8,TRBD1,TRBJ2-3,.,TGTGCCAGTGCGGGACAGGGAGGGAGGGGTACGCAGTATTTT,CASAGQGGRGTQYF
TRBV7-2,.,TRBJ1-2,few,TGTGCCAGCAGCTCCCTAGTGGGTAATAACTATGGCTACACCTTC,CASSSLVGNNYGYTF
TRBV4-3,TRBD1,TRBJ1-4,few,TGCGCCAGCAGCCAAGTCTTTCAGGGACAGGGAATAAGTGAAAAACTGTTTTTT,CASSQVFQGQGISEKLFF
TRBV4-3,.,TRBJ1-2,once,TGCGCCAGCAGCCAAGATGAAAGGGGTTCCGGCGGCTACACCTTC,CASSQDERGSGGYTF
TRBV6-1,.,TRBJ2-3,.,TGTGCCAGCAGTGAAAGGTCTTTGGGGCCGCAGTATTTT,CASSERSLGPQYF
TRBV12-3/TRBV12-4,.,TRBJ2-3,many,TGTGCCAGCAGTTTAGGTTCTGATCGGGCGTATTTT,CASSLGSDRAYF
TRBV6-2/TRBV6-3,TRBD2,TRBJ2-7,few,TGTGCCAGCACTCTGGCGGGGGTTCCCTCCCTTTACGAGCAGTACTTC,CASTLAGVPSLYEQYF
TRBV9,TRBD1,TRBJ1-2,few,TGTGCCAGCAGCGCCGCACTGGACAGGGCTAACTATGGCTACACCTTC,CASSAALDRANYGYTF
TRBV9,.,TRBJ1-6,.,TGTGCCAGCAGCGTTGGTTCAGGGAGATCACCCCTCCACTTT,CASSVGSGRSPLHF
TRBV11-3,TRBD2,TRBJ2-1,few,TGTGCCAGCAGCCCGCTCGTGAGCGGGGGGGCCCCACGGGAGCAGTTCTTC,CASSPLVSGGAPREQFF
TRBV6-2/TRBV6-3,.,TRBJ2-2,.,TGTGCCAGCAGATCCCGGGTCACCGGGGAGCTGTTTTTT,CASRSRVTGELFF
TRBV20-1,TRBD1,TRBJ2-7,.,TGCAGTGCTGTCCCCGGGACAGGGAAAGACGAGCAGTACTTC,CSAVPGTGKDEQYF
TRBV7-2,.,TRBJ1-2,.,TGTGCCAGCAGCATAGAGGGGAGAGGCTACACCTTC,CASSIEGRGYTF